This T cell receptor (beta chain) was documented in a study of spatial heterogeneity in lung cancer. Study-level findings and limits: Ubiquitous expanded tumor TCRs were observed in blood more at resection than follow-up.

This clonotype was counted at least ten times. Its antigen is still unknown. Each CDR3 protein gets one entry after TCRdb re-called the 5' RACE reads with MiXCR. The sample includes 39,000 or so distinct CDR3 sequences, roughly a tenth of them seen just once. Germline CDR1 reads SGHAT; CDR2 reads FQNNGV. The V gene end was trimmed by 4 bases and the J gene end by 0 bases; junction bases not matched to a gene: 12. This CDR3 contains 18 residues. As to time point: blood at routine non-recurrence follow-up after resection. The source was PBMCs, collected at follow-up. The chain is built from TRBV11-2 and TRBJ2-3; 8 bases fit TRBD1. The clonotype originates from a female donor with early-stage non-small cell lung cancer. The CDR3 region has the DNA TGTGCCAGCAGCTCCCGTTGGGTGCAGGGGGCTAGCACAGATACGCAGTATTTT. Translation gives CASSSRWVQGASTDTQYF.